The clone carrying this T cell receptor (beta chain) was counted once. No antigen is known for it. The data originate from a study of CD8+ T cells in alopecia areata. Broader study findings: Sequenced scalp T cells also include alphabeta T cells resident in normal skin.

This CDR3 contains 13 residues. With V trimmed by 6 bases and J by 2 bases, 1 base remained unmatched. Germline assignment: CDR1 MNHNS and CDR2 SASEGT. RNA extraction was followed by reverse transcription into cDNA, which acted as the sequencing template. Repertoires were generated with immunoSEQ multiplex PCR, while TCRdb's copy carries only in-frame clones and drops some. The sample comprises some 25,000 clones, about 47% of which are singletons, and roughly a third rests with the top ten. Sequences were obtained from NKG2D-high CD8+ T cells sorted from blood. The chain links TRBV6-1 to TRBJ1-5; 7 positions agree with TRBD1. This TCR was sampled from a human donor with alopecia areata. CDR3 in amino acids: CASSDRGNQPQHF. In nucleotides, the CDR3 is TGTGCCAGCAGCGACAGGGGCAATCAGCCCCAGCATTTT.